Detailed here is one T cell receptor (beta chain). Libraries were prepared by immunoSEQ multiplex PCR; TCRdb keeps only in-frame clonotypes and omits some of them. This repertoire shows just over 8,000 clones, around 90% found once; its top ten account for 12%. This specimen comes from a study of technical replicates of blood from a few donors. CDR3 length equals 12 residues. The V end lost 2 bases, the J end lost 8 bases, and 9 bases lay between the germline ends. CDR1 is MNHEY and CDR2 is SMNVEV in the germline V gene (reference sequence). The sample was PBMCs. This receptor was obtained from a human donor in good health. The chain uses TRBV27 and TRBJ1-1; tentative D call: TRBD1 (5 bases). The CDR3 spells CASSLAGREAFF. The CDR3 region has the DNA TGTGCCAGCAGTTTAGCGGGGCGGGAAGCTTTCTTT.